This T cell receptor (beta chain) was obtained from a study of blood T cell repertoires in COVID-19. Authors' processing steps: Reference gene primer amplification in the assay estimated nucleated cell counts. The protocol was immunoSEQ multiplex PCR, while the TCRdb copy is restricted to in-frame clones and leaves out a portion. That table supplies the V and J calls and clone size; D and trimming were determined from the DNA. The data contain fewer than 200,000 clones, roughly 88% of them singletons. Symptom resolution, clearance, or two negative PCRs marked donors in Cohort 3 as recovered. Germline CDR1 reads SQVTM; CDR2 reads ANQGSEA. V gave up 6 bases and J gave up 3 bases, with 5 bases separating them. This CDR3 contains 10 residues.

Sequencing was performed on PBMCs or T cells enriched from blood (not recorded which). This rearrangement joins TRBV29-1 to TRBJ1-1; D gene unclear. The sequence came from a woman between 18 and 29 years old who had recovered from COVID-19. The CDR3 here is CSVLDTEAFF. The CDR3 DNA reads as TGCAGCGTCCTTGACACTGAAGCTTTCTTT.